These T cell receptor beta chains were read from a single sample in a study of blood T cell repertoires in COVID-19. Using immunoSEQ multiplex PCR, the repertoire was profiled, and TCRdb retains in-frame clones only, with some absent. This sample has over 12,000 clones, with 75% to 90% found just once. What was sequenced was peripheral blood. The source of these receptors is a human donor in a cohort sampled during active COVID-19. Each CDR3 is given with its conserved first and last residue. Each record gives: D gene, clone size, J gene, V gene, CDR3 DNA, CDR3 protein. D genes are given only for firm matches. The size of a clone is reported for some rows only, either as once, few or many, or as a class for expanded clones.

.,.,TRBJ1-4,TRBV6-5,TGTGCCAGCAGTTCTTTGCACCCTACGAATGAAAAACTGTTTTTT,CASSSLHPTNEKLFF
TRBD1,.,TRBJ2-5,TRBV5-6,TGTGCCAGCAGCCCGGGACAGATACAAGAGACCCAGTACTTC,CASSPGQIQETQYF
.,.,TRBJ2-7,TRBV19,TGTGCCAGTAGTGAGGAGGGAACCTACGAGCAGTACTTC,CASSEEGTYEQYF
.,.,TRBJ1-5,TRBV30,TGTGCCTGGTCCCGGGAGGCAAATCAGCCCCAGCATTTT,CAWSREANQPQHF
.,.,TRBJ1-3,TRBV3-1/TRBV3-2,TGTGCCAGCAGCCTGAGCGGAAACACCATATATTTT,CASSLSGNTIYF
.,.,TRBJ2-1,TRBV6-2/TRBV6-3,TGTGCCAGCAGTTACTCCCCGTTACAGTCCATTCGCTCCTACAATGAGCAGTTCTTC,CASSYSPLQSIRSYNEQFF
TRBD1,.,TRBJ1-2,TRBV5-4,TGTGCCAGCAGACTTGGACAGGGTTTCAACTATGGCTACACCTTC,CASRLGQGFNYGYTF
.,.,TRBJ1-1,TRBV18,TGTGCCAGCTCACCTATAGGGGGAGACGCTGAAGCTTTCTTT,CASSPIGGDAEAFF
.,.,TRBJ1-5,TRBV5-1,TGCGCCAGCAGCTTGGACGGCAGGTCCAATCAGCCCCAGCATTTT,CASSLDGRSNQPQHF
.,.,TRBJ1-2,TRBV19,TGTGCCAGTAGTATCTGGGCAGGGCCCTATGGCTACACCTTC,CASSIWAGPYGYTF
.,.,TRBJ1-6,TRBV21-1,TGTGCCAGCAGCACGACAGGGGGCTCCTATAATTCACCCCTCCACTTT,CASSTTGGSYNSPLHF
.,.,TRBJ1-1,TRBV3-1/TRBV3-2,TGTGCCAGCAGCCAAGTATCAGTGAACACTGAAGCTTTCTTT,CASSQVSVNTEAFF
TRBD1,.,TRBJ1-6,TRBV5-5,TGTGCCAGCAGCCTGGGGGTTACGGGGGACAGGGGTTCACCCCTCCACTTT,CASSLGVTGDRGSPLHF
.,.,TRBJ2-3,TRBV19,TGTGCCAGTAGTACCCAGGCTTTGGATACGCAGTATTTT,CASSTQALDTQYF
TRBD2,.,TRBJ2-5,TRBV27,TGTGCCAGCATGGCTAGCGGGGGCCACCAAGAGACCCAGTACTTC,CASMASGGHQETQYF
TRBD1,.,TRBJ2-7,TRBV5-1,TGCGCCAGCAGCTTGGGGGCGCAGGGGGTCTACGAGCAGTACTTC,CASSLGAQGVYEQYF
.,.,TRBJ1-2,TRBV5-1,TGCGCCAGCAGGAAATCGTGGGGCAATAACTATGGCTACACCTTC,CASRKSWGNNYGYTF
TRBD2,.,TRBJ2-2,TRBV5-1,TGCGCCAGCAGAGCAGCGAGCGGGGGGTCCGGGGAGCTGTTTTTT,CASRAASGGSGELFF
.,.,TRBJ1-6,TRBV3-1/TRBV3-2,TGTGCCAGCAGCCAAGCAGGGGCGGATTCACCCCTCCACTTT,CASSQAGADSPLHF
.,.,TRBJ2-1,TRBV6-1,TGTGCCAGCAGTGACTACTTCGACAGCACTTACAATGAGCAGTTCTTC,CASSDYFDSTYNEQFF
TRBD2,.,TRBJ2-3,TRBV9,TGTGCCAGCAGCGCATCCCCGACTAGCGGGGTAGATACGCAGTATTTT,CASSASPTSGVDTQYF
TRBD2,.,TRBJ2-3,TRBV12-5,TGTGCTAGTGGTATCGGACTAGCGGGGGGCATCACAGATACGCAGTATTTT,CASGIGLAGGITDTQYF
TRBD1,.,TRBJ1-6,TRBV6-1,TGTGCCAGCAGTGCGCAACAGGGACAGAGCAATTCACCCCTCCACTTT,CASSAQQGQSNSPLHF
TRBD1,.,TRBJ2-7,TRBV18,TGTGCCAGCTCACCACTACAGGGGGCAGGAGAGCAGTACTTC,CASSPLQGAGEQYF
TRBD2,.,TRBJ2-5,TRBV19,TGTGCCAGTACCCCGGGGAGGGACGGGAGGGGAGAGACCCAGTACTTC,CASTPGRDGRGETQYF
TRBD1,.,TRBJ1-2,TRBV25-1,TGTGCCAGCGTGGGACAGGGGTCTAACTATGGCTACACCTTC,CASVGQGSNYGYTF
.,.,TRBJ1-2,TRBV19,TGTGCCAGTAGCAAGAGACAGGAACACTATGGCTACACCTTC,CASSKRQEHYGYTF
TRBD2,.,TRBJ2-1,TRBV4-3,TGCGCCAGCAGCCCGACTAGCGGGGGCCAGGGGCAGTTCTTC,CASSPTSGGQGQFF
TRBD1,.,TRBJ1-5,TRBV6-6,TGTGCCAGCAGCCCGGGACAGTCACATCAGCCCCAGCATTTT,CASSPGQSHQPQHF
TRBD1,.,TRBJ1-1,TRBV6-2/TRBV6-3,TGTGCCAGCAGCCCTACCGGTATACTGACAGGGGCAGCGGAAGCTTTCTTT,CASSPTGILTGAAEAFF
.,.,TRBJ1-5,TRBV6-6,TGTGCCAGCAGTGCCGTCGCCACAAGCCTAGGTCAGCCCCAGCATTTT,CASSAVATSLGQPQHF
TRBD2,.,TRBJ2-1,TRBV15,TGTGCCACCAGCAGAGCGGGGGGGTACAATGAGCAGTTCTTC,CATSRAGGYNEQFF
.,once,TRBJ1-6,TRBV6-5,TGTGCCAGCAGTTACGAGAGTTTCTCCTATAATTCACCCCTCCACTTT,CASSYESFSYNSPLHF
TRBD1,few,TRBJ2-7,TRBV4-2,TGTGCCAGCAGCCATCAAGGACAGGCCACCTACGAGCAGTACTTC,CASSHQGQATYEQYF
.,.,TRBJ2-2,TRBV18,TGTGCCAGCTCACCAGTAACTCGATCGAACACCGGGGAGCTGTTTTTT,CASSPVTRSNTGELFF
.,.,TRBJ2-1,TRBV4-2,TGTGCCAGCAGCCCCCCGCCCCGGCAGGGAGGATCCTACAATGAGCAGTTCTTC,CASSPPPRQGGSYNEQFF
.,.,TRBJ1-3,TRBV18,TGTGCCAGCTCACCGATATATGTGGGAGGTGGAAACACCATATATTTT,CASSPIYVGGGNTIYF
TRBD1,.,TRBJ2-3,TRBV7-9,TGTGCCAGCAGCTTATTCGGGACAGCAGCACCAACTAGCACAGATACGCAGTATTTT,CASSLFGTAAPTSTDTQYF
.,.,TRBJ1-1,TRBV3-1/TRBV3-2,TGTGCCAGCAGCCCTTGGGGGCGTGGAGCTTTCTTT,CASSPWGRGAFF
.,.,TRBJ2-6,TRBV6-5,TGTGCCAGCGCCAGGTTTTTCTCTGGGGCCAACGTCCTGACTTTC,CASARFFSGANVLTF
.,.,TRBJ2-3,TRBV6-4,TGTGCCAGCAGTGACAGAGCCACAGATACGCAGTATTTT,CASSDRATDTQYF
TRBD1,.,TRBJ1-2,TRBV12-3/TRBV12-4,TGTGCCAGCGGAGACAGGGTAGGCTATGGCTACACCTTC,CASGDRVGYGYTF
TRBD1,once,TRBJ2-7,TRBV2,TGTGCCAGCGGGCGGGACAGGAGCTCCTACGAGCAGTACTTC,CASGRDRSSYEQYF
.,few,TRBJ1-6,TRBV27,TGTGCCAGCAGTTTAGGAGCCTCCCCTAATTCACCCCTCCACTTT,CASSLGASPNSPLHF
TRBD1,.,TRBJ1-2,TRBV30,TGTGCCTGGACAGGGGGCTATGGCTACACCTTC,CAWTGGYGYTF
TRBD2,.,TRBJ2-1,TRBV7-2,TGTGCCAGCAGCTTAGTTCCTAGCGGGGGTAGCTCCTACAATGAGCAGTTCTTC,CASSLVPSGGSSYNEQFF